This T cell receptor beta chain was documented in a study of blood T cell repertoires in COVID-19. Assay: immunoSEQ multiplex PCR; the TCRdb copy retains only in-frame clones and omits some. The sample consists of about 180,000 clones, under 85% of them appearing once. V lost 1 base, J lost 4 bases, and 5 bases stayed unmatched. The CDR3 covers 16 residues. The germline CDR1 and CDR2 sequences are PRHDT and FYEKMQ (reference sequence). The chain carries TRBV13 and TRBJ2-3, with 10 positions matching TRBD2. The receptor comes from a man older than 75 with COVID-19, enrolled during active disease. Sequencing used peripheral blood. The CDR3 DNA sequence: TGTGCCAGCAGCTTAGTAGCGGGGGGCCTCCCAGATACGCAGTATTTT. This encodes CASSLVAGGLPDTQYF.